The sequence of this T cell receptor (beta chain) was determined in a study of cytomegalovirus exposure and HLA in healthy donors. Notes on the study in general: Most TCR beta V segments were productive about 87% or about 30% of the time in an earlier analysis. In vitro confirmation showed three CMV-associated chains to be CMV antigen specific. Later analysis suggested most CMV-associated TCR beta chains were HLA-restricted. Later work showed greater clonal expansion in HLA-associated TCR beta chains than in equally common others.

Germline V gene data show CDR1 as LNHDA and CDR2 as SQIVND (reference sequence). Trimming took 11 bases from V and 5 from J; bases not matched to a gene: 9. CDR3 length equals 13 residues. Concerning this clone: The antigen remains unidentified.

The PCR employed 60 Vbeta primers together with 13 Jbeta primers. The repertoire was sequenced with immunoSEQ multiplex PCR; TCRdb's copy has only in-frame clones and lacks some. Across approximately 110,000 clones, the top ten clones capture approximately 0.6% of the sample. This clonotype was sampled from a man aged 45-60 years in good health and CMV-seronegative. This sequence joins TRBV19 and TRBJ1-5, with 7 bases aligning to TRBD1. The sequenced sample consisted of PBMCs. CDR3 in amino acids: CAGSRQGYQPQHF. The DNA of the CDR3 is TGTGCCGGATCACGACAGGGTTATCAGCCCCAGCATTTT.